The 19 T cell receptor beta chains below come from one sample, sequenced in a study of CXCR3 chemokines and chemotherapy response in bladder cancer. Each CDR3 protein is one row after TCRdb ran MiXCR on the PCR reads. The table lists fewer than 4,500 distinct CDR3 sequences, about 24% of them singletons, with roughly an eighth in the top ten. The sample was gathered from a patient whose treatment included neoadjuvant chemotherapy. These receptors originate from a human donor with bladder cancer that did not respond to neoadjuvant chemotherapy.

This clonotype was observed at least ten times. The J gene is TRBJ1-3, the V gene TRBV19, with a weak D call TRBD1 (6 bases). The CDR3 has 14 amino acids. Germline CDR1 LNHDA, CDR2 SQIVND (reference sequence). V was cut by 5 bases and J by 4 bases, with 12 bases left in between. The DNA of the CDR3 is TGTGCCAGTAGTGGCGGGACACCAGGAAACACCATATATTTT. Its protein product is CASSGGTPGNTIYF.

A remark on this clonotype: A far larger clone differs by one base, so this is likely a read error. The chain links TRBV6-6 to TRBJ1-6, with 11 positions matching TRBD1. The CDR3 extends over 17 amino acids. CDR1 is MNHNY, CDR2 SVGAGI, per germline (reference sequence). The CDR3 is CAGSLPGQGVRNSPLHF. The CDR3 bases are TGTGCCGGCAGTCTACCGGGACAGGGGGTACGAAATTCACCCCTCCACTTT.

This chain joins TRBV29-1 and TRBJ2-1; 15 bases fit TRBD2. CDR3 size: 18 residues. With V trimmed by 5 bases and J by 0 bases, 8 bases remained unmatched. Germline lookup yields CDR1 SQVTM and CDR2 ANQGSEA. The chain's CDR3 is CSVSGTSGGPPSYNEQFF. The CDR3 DNA is TGCAGCGTTTCCGGGACTAGCGGGGGGCCCCCCTCCTACAATGAGCAGTTCTTC.

By share of the sample, this clonotype is medium-sized. The rearrangement links TRBV6-1 to TRBJ2-6; possibly TRBD1 for D (5 bases). The CDR3 extends over 15 amino acids. V was trimmed by 7 bases and J by 1 base, leaving 11 bases between them. Germline CDR1 and CDR2: MNHNS and SASEGT. Here the CDR3 reads CASTERGSGANVLTF. CDR3 coding DNA: TGTGCCAGCACCGAAAGGGGTTCTGGGGCCAACGTCCTGACTTTC.

This clonotype was detected ten times or more. This rearrangement joins TRBV14 to TRBJ2-1; 12 positions agree with TRBD2. Unmatched junction bases numbered 9, after V lost 2 bases and J lost 7 bases. Germline V lookup: CDR1 SGHDN, CDR2 FVKESK. The CDR3 has 17 residues. CDR3 nucleotides: TGTGCCAGCAGCCAACCCTCTAGCGGGGGGGGTAGGAATGAGCAGTTCTTC. Protein: CASSQPSSGGGRNEQFF.

The chain uses TRBV27 and TRBJ1-2; weak D call: TRBD1 (6 bases). The CDR3 contains 15 residues. The V and J ends lost 3 bases and 6 bases respectively, with 17 bases between them. CDR1 and CDR2 from the germline V gene are MNHEY and SMNVEV (reference sequence). The CDR3 is CASSLGTGYNDGYTF. The CDR3 DNA reads TGTGCCAGCAGTTTGGGAACAGGGTATAATGATGGCTACACCTTC.

This clonotype is labeled medium-sized. V usage is TRBV27 and J usage is TRBJ1-1; TRBD1 is a possible D gene (6 bases). The ends were cut back, 2 bases at V and 4 bases at J, with 11 bases in the middle. Germline assignment: CDR1 MNHEY and CDR2 SMNVEV (reference sequence). CDR3 size: 14 residues. CDR3: CASSLARGSTEAFF. The DNA for the CDR3 is TGTGCCAGCAGTTTAGCCAGGGGAAGCACTGAAGCTTTCTTT.

Ten or more counts support this clonotype. The V gene is TRBV6-5, the J gene TRBJ2-7; the match to TRBD1 covers 7 bases. This CDR3 region has 12 residues. The germline CDR1 and CDR2 sequences are MNHEY and SVGAGI. V gave up 5 bases and J gave up 11 bases; unmatched junction bases: 9. The CDR3 sequence: CASSPQGGRKYF. The CDR3 DNA is TGTGCCAGCAGTCCTCAAGGGGGCAGAAAGTACTTC.

As to this clonotype: This likely came from a read error, as a far larger clone is one base away. The chain combines TRBV13 with TRBJ1-6; 8 nucleotides agree with TRBD1. Germline V gene data show CDR1 as PRHDT and CDR2 as FYEKMQ (reference sequence). V lost 7 bases and J lost 9; bases outside the gene matches: 8. The CDR3 is 14 residues long. Written as DNA, the CDR3 is TGTGCCAGCACTTTACAGGGGGGGATTTCACCCCTCCACTTT. Amino acid sequence: CASTLQGGISPLHF.

This clonotype is classed as medium-sized (0.01 to 0.1%). The genes are TRBV5-4 and TRBJ1-6; the D is unclear. The CDR3 spans 14 residues. V lost 5 bases, J lost 7 bases, and 13 bases lay in between. In germline, CDR1 is SGHNT, CDR2 YYREEE (reference sequence). The CDR3, as DNA: TGTGCCAGCAGTAAGGAAGGGAGGAATTCACCCCTCCACTTT. This encodes CASSKEGRNSPLHF.

Turning to this clonotype: The conserved phenylalanine or tryptophan normally closing the CDR3 is absent here, so this likely arose from a read error. The DNA is left out, because the CDR3 cannot be placed on it with certainty; the CDR3 is given as TCRdb lists it. V usage is TRBV6-6 and J usage is TRBJ2-7; the table gives TRBD2 as D, unverified against the DNA. The CDR3 has 9 amino acids, counting both end residues. Germline V CDR1 and CDR2: MNHNY, SVGAGI (reference sequence). CDR3: CASSFPSAG.

In its sample, this clonotype ranks as medium-sized (0.01 to 0.1%). This chain joins TRBV18 and TRBJ2-7; 9 bases agree with TRBD1. This CDR3 contains 16 residues. Germline CDR1 KGHSH, CDR2 LQKENI. Trimming took 3 bases from V and 1 from J; bases not matched to a gene: 7. The chain's CDR3 is CASSPHRGPWSYEQYF. The CDR3, as DNA: TGTGCCAGCTCACCCCACAGGGGGCCGTGGTCCTACGAGCAGTACTTC.

This clonotype was picked up many times. This sequence joins TRBV28 and TRBJ1-1, with D possibly matching TRBD1 (5 bases). Germline V gene lookup returns CDR1 MDHEN and CDR2 SYDVKM. CDR3 length equals 14 residues. V gave up 3 bases and J gave up 0 bases, with 8 bases separating them. CDR3 sequence reads: CASSFGGLNTEAFF. The CDR3 nucleotides are TGTGCCAGCAGTTTCGGGGGTCTGAACACTGAAGCTTTCTTT.

This clonotype is medium-sized by share. The chain is built from TRBV7-2 and TRBJ1-2, with 7 bases identical to TRBD1. Trimming cost V 5 bases and J 4 bases; bases outside gene matches: 7. The CDR3 runs to 14 residues. Germline CDR1 SGHTA, CDR2 FQGNSA. The CDR3 DNA reads TGTGCCAGCAGCACGACGACAGGGCCCTATGGCTACACCTTC. The encoded protein is CASSTTTGPYGYTF.

Notes on this clonotype: A far larger clone is off by one base, so a read error is likely. The V gene is TRBV7-9, the J gene TRBJ1-6; no reliable D call. This CDR3 region has 16 residues. CDR1 and CDR2 (germline): SEHNR, FQNEAQ (reference sequence). Here the CDR3 DNA reads TGTGCCAGCAGCGTAGCGGGCAGCTGGAGGGATTCACCCCTCCACTTT. It translates to CASSVAGSWRDSPLHF.

This clonotype was counted at least ten times. Sequence at one end of the junction differs from germline and may be a read error. This chain links TRBV12-3 or TRBV12-4 with TRBJ1-3; D unclear. The CDR3 contains 13 residues. CDR3: CASSLGSGNTIYF. CDR3 bases: TGTGCCAGCAGCTTAGGCTCTGGAAACACCATATATTTT.

In this sample, this clonotype is medium-sized (0.01 to 0.1%). V and J are TRBV19 and TRBJ2-2; D tentatively reads TRBD1 or TRBD2 (5 bases each). The CDR3 sequence is 14 residues long. V lost 11 bases to trimming and J lost 2 bases, with 15 bases between them. The germline gives CDR1 LNHDA, CDR2 SQIVND (reference sequence). In DNA, the CDR3 is TGTGCCGGAGCAAGAGGGGCTAACACCGGGGAGCTGTTTTTT. Residues: CAGARGANTGELFF.

This clonotype rates as medium-sized. The genes are TRBV27 and TRBJ1-2; D is ambiguous. Trimming cost V 0 bases and J 4 bases, with 12 bases left between them. Germline V gene sequence: CDR1 MNHEY, CDR2 SMNVEV (reference sequence). The CDR3 has 15 amino acids. The CDR3 reads CASSLSRPPLYGYTF. CDR3 in DNA: TGTGCCAGCAGTTTATCGAGGCCGCCCCTCTATGGCTACACCTTC.

This clonotype was detected once. The chain is built from TRBV5-6 and TRBJ2-7, with 8 bases lining up with TRBD1. This CDR3 has 17 residues. In germline, CDR1 is SGHDT, CDR2 YYEEEE. Trimming cost V 2 bases and J 2 bases; bases outside gene matches: 12. This CDR3 reads CASSFFDRGTGAYEQYF. The CDR3 nucleotides read TGTGCCAGCAGCTTTTTCGACAGGGGCACCGGGGCCTACGAGCAGTACTTC.